The text below deals with one T cell receptor (beta chain). This CDR3 fails to terminate in the conserved phenylalanine or tryptophan, so it likely reflects a read error. These data belong to a study of CD8+CD57+ T cells in acquired aplastic anemia. CDR1 is MGHRA and CDR2 is YSYEKL in the germline V gene. The CDR3 contains 14 residues. CDR3 and TCR beta VDJ profiling relied on genomic DNA as the template. MiXCR was run by TCRdb on the reads, yielding one entry per CDR3 protein. Seen here are 150,000 to 200,000 distinct CDR3 sequences, 50% to 65% observed once, and the top ten hold under 55%. Those patients picked for sequencing had displayed CD8+CD57+ cell expansion on flow cytometry.

The sequence was collected from a human donor with aplastic anemia. Sequenced input: sorted CD4+, CD8+, or CD8+CD57+ T cells (not recorded which) from PBMCs. The V call is TRBV4-1, the J call TRBJ1-1; perhaps TRBD1 as D (6 bases). In DNA, the CDR3 is TGCACCAGCAGCCTAGCACAGGGAGGCACTGAAGCTTTCCTT. It codes for CTSSLAQGGTEAFL.